The TCR beta chain described here comes from a study of control samples from healthy donors and cancer patients. The sample holds a few counts of this clone. Only in-frame clones appear in the TCRdb table, and some are missing; sequencing was by immunoSEQ multiplex PCR. The sample lists about 110,000 clones; about four fifths were seen once. Specimen: blood. The TCR originated in a woman aged 45-65 years in good health.

The CDR3 region has the DNA TGTGCCTGGAGTATATCTTCTAGCACAGATACGCAGTATTTT. Amino acid sequence: CAWSISSSTDTQYF. The chain couples TRBV30 to TRBJ2-3; D is ambiguous. With 2 bases removed from V and 0 bases from J, the gap between germline ends came to 9 bases. The CDR3 length is 14 residues. Germline CDR1 reads GTSNPN; CDR2 reads SVGIG (reference sequence).